The 28 T cell receptor beta chains presented below share a single source sample, sequenced in a study of CD8 T cells in Susac syndrome. Random hexamers were used to reverse transcribe about 0.45 to 1 ug of RNA. MiXCR, applied by TCRdb to the immunoSEQ multiplex PCR reads, yields one record per CDR3 protein. Among 65,000 to 85,000 distinct CDR3 sequences, 90% to 95% were seen once, and the ten largest hold around 0.45%. The sequenced sample was CD8+ T cells from PBMCs. The source of these receptors is a human donor with Susac syndrome.

The chain combines TRBV27 with TRBJ2-2; unclear D gene. CDR1 and CDR2 from the germline V gene are MNHEY and SMNVEV (reference sequence). The CDR3 spans 15 residues. Trimming removed 6 bases at V and 1 base at J, with 12 bases between. The CDR3 bases are TGTGCCAGCAGGCCCTACCGACAGAACACCGGGGAGCTGTTTTTT. It is translated as CASRPYRQNTGELFF.

The genes are TRBV5-4 and TRBJ2-3; D is undetermined. V was trimmed by 0 bases and J by 2 bases, leaving 10 bases between them. CDR1 SGHNT and CDR2 YYREEE come from the germline V gene (reference sequence). This CDR3 has 15 amino acids. CDR3 loop: CASSLVAEPTDTQYF. The CDR3 region has the DNA TGTGCCAGCAGCTTGGTGGCCGAACCCACAGATACGCAGTATTTT. Full variable domain (rest looked up from reference TRBV5-4 and TRBJ2-3): ETGVTQSPTHLIKTRGQQVTLRCSSQSGHNTVSWYQQALGQGPQFIFQYYREEENGRGNFPPRFSGLQFPNYSSELNVNALELDDSALYLCASSLVAEPTDTQYFGPGTRLTVL.

The chain uses TRBV6-1 and TRBJ1-1; 7 bases line up with TRBD1. V gave up 3 bases and J gave up 1 base; unmatched junction bases: 11. Germline V CDR1 and CDR2: MNHNS, SASEGT. The CDR3 loop spans 17 amino acids. CDR3 sequence (DNA): TGTGCCAGCAGTGAGATTGGACAGGCCGGGCAGAACACTGAAGCTTTCTTT. It codes for CASSEIGQAGQNTEAFF.

The chain employs TRBV7-2 and TRBJ2-1, with D perhaps matching TRBD2 (6 bases). This CDR3 region has 11 residues. V lost 4 bases and J 9 bases, leaving 7 bases between the germline ends. CDR1 and CDR2 from the germline V gene are SGHTA and FQGNSA. The DNA of the CDR3 is TGTGCCAGCAGCTCGACTAGTGAGCAGTTCTTC. Its protein product is CASSSTSEQFF.

The V and J genes are TRBV27 and TRBJ2-7; D might be TRBD1 (5 bases). V lost 10 bases and J 0 bases, leaving 22 bases between the germline ends. This CDR3 contains 16 residues. Germline V gene data show CDR1 as MNHEY and CDR2 as SMNVEV (reference sequence). CDR3 nucleotide sequence: TGTGCCAACCCAATGCATCCGACAGAGACCTCCTACGAGCAGTACTTC. It translates to CANPMHPTETSYEQYF.

The J gene is TRBJ2-3, the V gene TRBV30, with 9 positions matching TRBD1. Losses at the gene ends were 1 base for V and 2 bases for J; bases not matched to a gene: 4. CDR1 and CDR2 from the germline V gene are GTSNPN and SVGIG (reference sequence). The CDR3 runs to 15 residues. CDR3 nucleotide sequence: TGTGCCTGGAGTGAGGGACAGGGACCCACAGATACGCAGTATTTT. As protein: CAWSEGQGPTDTQYF.

The rearrangement uses TRBV27 and TRBJ2-5; TRBD2 matches 7 bases. The CDR3 has 15 amino acids. Germline assignment: CDR1 MNHEY and CDR2 SMNVEV (reference sequence). With 6 bases clipped from V and 2 bases from J, the junction kept 9 bases outside the gene matches. As DNA, the CDR3 is TGTGCCAGCAGCAAGCCGGGACTAAAACAAGAGACCCAGTACTTC. It is translated as CASSKPGLKQETQYF.

The rearrangement joins TRBV6-2 or TRBV6-3 to TRBJ1-2; D unresolved. V lost 5 bases, J lost 4 bases, and 20 bases lay in between. CDR1 and CDR2 (germline): MNHEY, SVGEGT. This CDR3 has 16 amino acids. DNA for the CDR3: TGTGCCAGCAGTCTTAACTACGAGGGATCACCCTATGGCTACACCTTC. Translation: CASSLNYEGSPYGYTF.

The rearrangement links TRBV7-9 to TRBJ1-3, with unresolved D. This CDR3 spans 17 amino acids. Germline values: CDR1 SEHNR, CDR2 FQNEAQ (reference sequence). V was clipped by 5 bases and J by 4 bases, with 21 bases between them. CDR3 nucleotides: TGTGCCAGCAGCCAGGACGGCGGCGGGTTGGCCGGAAACACCATATATTTT. Its translation: CASSQDGGGLAGNTIYF.

The rearrangement links TRBV4-1 to TRBJ2-2, with 7 bases aligning to TRBD1. The CDR3 is 17 amino acids. The V and J ends lost 6 bases and 0 bases, in that order; junction bases with no gene match: 10. CDR1 MGHRA and CDR2 YSYEKL come from the germline V gene. The CDR3 is CASSSGGQEANTGELFF. The CDR3 DNA follows: TGCGCCAGCAGTTCAGGCGGACAGGAGGCGAACACCGGGGAGCTGTTTTTT.

The rearrangement uses TRBV28 and TRBJ2-7, with a possible D match to TRBD2 (5 bases). The CDR3 is made up of 15 amino acids. V lost 3 bases, J lost 2 bases, and 14 bases lay in between. CDR1 MDHEN and CDR2 SYDVKM come from the germline V gene. For the CDR3, the DNA is TGTGCCAGCAGTTTGTTCGCCGGGATAACCTACGAGCAGTACTTC. This sequence encodes CASSLFAGITYEQYF.

The chain recombines TRBV20-1 with TRBJ2-3; maybe TRBD2 (6 bases). V was pared by 4 bases and J by 1 base, with 21 bases between. Looked up from germline, CDR1 is DFQATT and CDR2 is SNEGSKA (reference sequence). The CDR3 has 17 residues. The CDR3 sequence is CSAMEASATRGTDTQYF. CDR3 sequence (DNA): TGCAGTGCTATGGAGGCTAGCGCGACGCGTGGCACAGATACGCAGTATTTT.

The genes are TRBV6-5 and TRBJ2-7, with TRBD1 matching 8 bases. The J segment lost 5 bases and the V segment lost 6 bases, leaving 9 bases of the junction unmatched. From germline, CDR1 is MNHEY and CDR2 SVGAGI. CDR3 length equals 14 residues. CDR3 loop: CASSTDRENHEQYF. The CDR3 nucleotides read TGTGCCAGCAGCACGGACAGGGAAAACCACGAGCAGTACTTC.

The chain uses TRBV19 and TRBJ2-1; D perhaps matches TRBD2 (6 bases). The CDR3 contains 13 residues. Per germline, CDR1 LNHDA and CDR2 SQIVND (reference sequence). Trimming stripped 3 bases from V and 7 bases from J, with 10 bases between. The CDR3 bases are TGTGCCAGTAGTATGGGACTGCCTAATGAGCAGTTCTTC. Encoded protein: CASSMGLPNEQFF.

The count of this clonotype is one. DNA of the CDR3: TGTGCCAGCTCATTAAAAGGGGGCAAAAACATTCAGTACTTC. This translates into CASSLKGGKNIQYF. The chain combines TRBV18 with TRBJ2-4, with a tentative D call TRBD1 (6 bases). The CDR3 loop spans 14 amino acids. With 5 bases removed from V and 3 bases from J, the gap between germline ends came to 11 bases. Germline CDR1 is KGHSH and CDR2 is LQKENI. Together with reference TRBV18 and TRBJ2-4, the CDR3 gives the full variable domain: NAGVMQNPRHLVRRRGQEARLRCSPMKGHSHVYWYRQLPEEGLKFMVYLQKENIIDESGMPKERFSAEFPKEGPSILRIQQVVRGDSAAYFCASSLKGGKNIQYFGAGTRLSVL.

The chain carries TRBV19 and TRBJ2-5, with TRBD2 matching over 10 bases. The CDR3 consists of 18 residues. The trim removed 3 bases at V and 5 bases at J, leaving 15 bases unmatched. Per germline, CDR1 LNHDA and CDR2 SQIVND (reference sequence). The CDR3 DNA is TGTGCCAGTAGTATGATAGGGAGGAGCGGGGGGGCTGCGGAGACCCAGTACTTC. Encoded protein: CASSMIGRSGGAAETQYF.

This clonotype has a handful of counts. The chain recombines TRBV9 with TRBJ1-1; possible D gene TRBD1, 5 bases. Trimming took 4 bases from V and 4 from J, leaving 11 bases between them. The CDR3 is 13 residues long. The germline CDR1 and CDR2 sequences are SGDLS and YYNGEE. This CDR3 is CASSSGGGTEAFF. The CDR3 nucleotides read TGTGCCAGCAGCTCTGGGGGAGGCACTGAAGCTTTCTTT. Full variable domain (rest looked up from reference TRBV9 and TRBJ1-1): DSGVTQTPKHLITATGQRVTLRCSPRSGDLSVYWYQQSLDQGLQFLIQYYNGEERAKGNILERFSAQQFPDLHSELNLSSLELGDSALYFCASSSGGGTEAFFGQGTRLTVV.

The V and J genes are TRBV13 and TRBJ1-5; TRBD1 aligns across 8 bases. V gave up 5 bases and J gave up 0 bases; unmatched junction bases: 3. The germline V gene encodes CDR1 PRHDT and CDR2 FYEKMQ (reference sequence). CDR3 length: 15 residues. As DNA, the CDR3 is TGTGCCAGCAGCCTTGGACAGGGTAGCAATCAGCCCCAGCATTTT. This codes for CASSLGQGSNQPQHF.

This chain links TRBV20-1 with TRBJ2-7; unclear D gene. V dropped 2 bases and J dropped 7 bases, with 9 bases sitting between them. From germline, CDR1 is DFQATT and CDR2 SNEGSKA (reference sequence). The CDR3 covers 11 residues. The CDR3 sequence: CSARQAWEQYF. The CDR3 bases are TGCAGTGCTAGACAGGCCTGGGAGCAGTACTTC.

The rearrangement joins TRBV20-1 to TRBJ2-1; D might be TRBD1 (6 bases). The CDR3 has 13 amino acids. CDR1 and CDR2 (germline): DFQATT, SNEGSKA (reference sequence). Trimming stripped 1 base from V and 9 bases from J, with 13 bases between. Here the CDR3 DNA reads TGCAGTGCTAGAGGGGGGCCACTGGGTGAGCAGTTCTTC. It specifies CSARGGPLGEQFF.

The chain uses TRBV28 and TRBJ2-2, with 12 bases fitting TRBD2. V gave up 6 bases and J gave up 3 bases; unmatched junction bases: 8. Germline V lookup: CDR1 MDHEN, CDR2 SYDVKM. The CDR3 has 17 amino acids. CDR3 sequence reads: CASSTLAGGAHTGELFF. Written as DNA, the CDR3 is TGTGCCAGCAGCACACTAGCGGGAGGCGCCCACACCGGGGAGCTGTTTTTT.

This clonotype appeared a single time. The J gene is TRBJ1-4, the V gene TRBV7-2; 7 bases line up with TRBD1. Germline loops: CDR1 SGHTA, CDR2 FQGNSA. The CDR3 runs to 14 residues. The junction had 6 bases not matched to a gene; V was cut back by 6 bases and J by 5 bases. CDR3 region: CASRMGRGNEKLFF. The CDR3 nucleotides are TGTGCCAGCAGGATGGGCAGGGGGAATGAAAAACTGTTTTTT.

The chain employs TRBV27 and TRBJ1-2; D possibly corresponds to TRBD1 (5 bases). V was clipped by 5 bases and J by 4 bases, with 17 bases between them. CDR3 length equals 15 residues. Germline CDR1 and CDR2: MNHEY and SMNVEV (reference sequence). The chain's CDR3 is CASSPGDGTFYGYTF. CDR3 coding DNA: TGTGCCAGCAGTCCCGGGGACGGAACATTCTATGGCTACACCTTC.

V is TRBV12-5 and J is TRBJ1-4, with TRBD1 matching 7 bases. CDR3 length: 16 amino acids. Germline V gene sequence: CDR1 LGHNT, CDR2 FRNRAP. With V trimmed by 8 bases and J by 5 bases, 14 bases remained unmatched. In DNA form, the CDR3 reads TGTGCTAGTACTTCCCCAGCAGCAGGGGGGAATGAAAAACTGTTTTTT. Translation gives CASTSPAAGGNEKLFF.

The CDR3 loop reads CASSGIGTSGGYTQYF. CDR3 sequence (DNA): TGTGCCAGCAGCGGAATAGGGACTAGCGGGGGGTATACGCAGTATTTT. The chain is built from TRBV2 and TRBJ2-3; 15 bases line up with TRBD2. J gave up 7 bases and V 6 bases, and 8 bases lay outside the gene matches. The CDR3 is 16 residues long. Germline CDR1 and CDR2: SNHLY and FYNNEI. Looking up the rest from reference TRBV2 and TRBJ2-3 gives the full variable domain: EPEVTQTPSHQVTQMGQEVILRCVPISNHLYFYWYRQILGQKVEFLVSFYNNEISEKSEIFDDQFSVERPDGSNFTLKIRSTKLEDSAMYFCASSGIGTSGGYTQYFGPGTRLTVL.

The chain combines TRBV6-4 with TRBJ2-5; 8 bases are shared with TRBD2. V trimming: 6 bases; J trimming: 2 bases; junction bases outside the gene matches: 5. The germline V gene has CDR1 MRHNA and CDR2 SNTAGT. CDR3 length equals 14 residues. The CDR3 DNA reads as TGTGCCAGCAGACCGCGGGGGGCTCAAGAGACCCAGTACTTC. It specifies CASRPRGAQETQYF.

V usage is TRBV7-9 and J usage is TRBJ2-3; TRBD2 is a possible D gene (5 bases). CDR3 length: 18 residues. CDR1 and CDR2 from the germline V gene are SEHNR and FQNEAQ (reference sequence). V lost 2 bases, J lost 3 bases, and 21 bases lay in between. CDR3 sequence reads: CASSLMGLGLRETDTQYF. The CDR3 DNA reads as TGTGCCAGCAGCTTAATGGGCCTGGGGTTAAGGGAGACAGATACGCAGTATTTT.

The chain combines TRBV7-9 with TRBJ2-1; unclear D gene. The ends were cut back, 5 bases at V and 10 bases at J, with 15 bases in the middle. The CDR3 extends over 13 amino acids. Germline V lookup: CDR1 SEHNR, CDR2 FQNEAQ (reference sequence). CDR3 sequence (DNA): TGTGCCAGCAGCCTCTCGACCGGACGGGAGCAGTTCTTC. It is translated as CASSLSTGREQFF.